Described below is a single T cell receptor (beta chain) sequence and its context. This sample is part of a study of cytomegalovirus exposure and HLA in healthy donors. Each donor was healthy, and each was a bone marrow donor. Donors were nominally healthy when sampled, though unrecorded immune exposures were likely. V lost 4 bases, J lost 0 bases, and 7 bases stayed unmatched. Germline V lookup: CDR1 SGHNT, CDR2 YYREEE (reference sequence). The CDR3 extends over 17 amino acids. PCR primers comprised 60 Vbeta and 13 Jbeta primers. TCRdb keeps only in-frame clones here, not all; method: immunoSEQ multiplex PCR. Among some 150,000 clones listed, roughly 60% were seen once.

Sequences were obtained from PBMCs. This TCR came from a woman in her thirties or forties in good health and CMV-seronegative. The J gene is TRBJ1-6, the V gene TRBV5-4; 7 bases are a match to TRBD1. CDR3 loop: CASSVTGASSYNSPLHF. The CDR3 nucleotides read TGTGCCAGCAGCGTTACAGGGGCCAGCTCCTATAATTCACCCCTCCACTTT.